The 20 T cell receptor beta chains reported below all come from one sample, sequenced in a study of T cell responses to AZD1222 COVID-19 vaccine. Method: immunoSEQ multiplex PCR; TCRdb's copy keeps in-frame clones and lacks some. The data show about 140,000 clones, approximately 93% seen once. The sequenced sample was peripheral blood, obtained on day 0 of MenACWY control vaccination. Receptors originate from an adult in good health.

This chain uses TRBV5-1 with TRBJ1-2, with a possible D match to TRBD1 (5 bases). This CDR3 is built from 16 residues. The germline gives CDR1 SGHRS, CDR2 YFSETQ. V lost 0 bases and J lost 8, with 20 bases in between. CDR3 bases: TGCGCCAGCAGCTTGGCCAGTGGGGGAAGTGTCGAGGGCTACACCTTC. Translating it yields CASSLASGGSVEGYTF.

This clone has a single count. The chain couples TRBV5-5 to TRBJ1-2; TRBD1 is a possible D gene (5 bases). The germline V and J ends were trimmed by 0 bases and 4 bases, with 16 bases remaining between them. CDR1 SGHKS and CDR2 YYEKEE come from the germline V gene (reference sequence). This CDR3 is built from 16 residues. Here the CDR3 reads CASSLEPGTDSYGYTF. DNA of the CDR3: TGTGCCAGCAGCTTGGAACCAGGGACCGATAGCTATGGCTACACCTTC.

The CDR3 loop is CASSRGAGTYEQYF. For the CDR3, the DNA is TGTGCCAGCAGCAGGGGGGCAGGCACCTACGAGCAGTACTTC. The J gene is TRBJ2-7, the V gene TRBV3-1 (or the pseudogene TRBV3-2); the D call may be TRBD1 or TRBD2 (6 bases each). CDR1 LGHDT and CDR2 YNNKEL come from the germline V gene (reference sequence). The CDR3 totals 14 residues. Trimming pared 5 bases from V and 2 bases from J, leaving 13 bases between.

The chain couples TRBV5-1 to TRBJ2-7; possibly TRBD1 for D (5 bases). Germline V gene data show CDR1 as SGHRS and CDR2 as YFSETQ. CDR3 length: 15 amino acids. Trimming removed 0 bases from V and 4 bases from J, with 14 bases in between. The chain's CDR3 is CASSLAGLGVYEQYF. CDR3 coding DNA: TGCGCCAGCAGCTTGGCAGGGCTGGGTGTATACGAGCAGTACTTC. Combining the CDR3 with reference TRBV5-1 and TRBJ2-7 gives the whole variable domain KAGVTQTPRYLIKTRGQQVTLSCSPISGHRSVSWYQQTPGQGLQFLFEYFSETQRNKGNFPGRFSGRQFSNSRSEMNVSTLELGDSALYLCASSLAGLGVYEQYFGPGTRLTVT.

The rearrangement joins TRBV5-1 to TRBJ1-2, with 7 bases aligning to TRBD1. Germline V gene data show CDR1 as SGHRS and CDR2 as YFSETQ. The V gene end was trimmed by 2 bases and the J gene end by 7 bases; junction bases not matched to a gene: 5. There are 13 residues in the CDR3. CDR3 protein: CASSLSTGTGYTF. CDR3 sequence (DNA): TGCGCCAGCAGCTTATCGACAGGGACTGGCTACACCTTC.

The chain links TRBV12-3 or TRBV12-4 to TRBJ2-5, with D maybe TRBD2 (7 bases). The CDR3 contains 12 residues. V was trimmed by 8 bases and J by 2 bases, leaving 9 bases between them. In DNA, the CDR3 is TGTGCCAGCCGGGGGGCACAAGAGACCCAGTACTTC. Its translation is CASRGAQETQYF.

The rearrangement links TRBV19 to TRBJ1-5; no reliable D call. The CDR3 runs to 15 residues. V was shortened by 8 bases and J by 7 bases, with 21 bases between the two germline ends. Germline V gene data show CDR1 as LNHDA and CDR2 as SQIVND (reference sequence). CDR3 sequence reads: CASQSEGLSGQPQHF. The CDR3 nucleotides read TGTGCCAGTCAATCGGAGGGCCTTTCGGGGCAGCCCCAGCATTTT.

The chain links TRBV29-1 to TRBJ2-1; the match to TRBD2 covers 11 bases. Germline V gene sequence: CDR1 SQVTM, CDR2 ANQGSEA. V lost 3 bases and J lost 3; bases outside the gene matches: 1. This CDR3 has 14 amino acids. Written as DNA, the CDR3 is TGCAGCGTTGAGGGACTAGCGGACTACAATGAGCAGTTCTTC. Translated, it gives CSVEGLADYNEQFF.

This clone was detected a few times. The chain links TRBV12-3 or TRBV12-4 to TRBJ2-2; D gene ambiguous. The CDR3 has 13 amino acids. The V gene lost 5 bases and the J gene lost 3 bases, with 7 bases spanning the gap. CDR3 region: CASSLRHTGELFF. The DNA of the CDR3 is TGTGCCAGCAGTCTCAGACACACCGGGGAGCTGTTTTTT.

This clone was counted a single time. The CDR3 reads CASSPLTVSSEQYF. CDR3 in DNA: TGTGCCAGTAGTCCGCTGACGGTTTCGTCCGAGCAGTACTTC. The chain combines TRBV19 with TRBJ2-7; D is unresolved. Germline-derived CDR1 and CDR2 are LNHDA and SQIVND (reference sequence). The CDR3 runs to 14 residues. V lost 5 bases and J 6 bases, leaving 17 bases between the germline ends.

The rearrangement joins TRBV15 to TRBJ1-2; tentatively, D is TRBD1 (5 bases). Trimming took off 0 bases at V and 7 bases at J, with 15 bases between the two ends. The CDR3 consists of 15 residues. Per the germline V gene, CDR1 is LNHNV and CDR2 is YYDKDF (reference sequence). CDR3 coding DNA: TGTGCCACCAGCAGAGATGGCAGGGTCGGGAGTGGCTACACCTTC. As protein: CATSRDGRVGSGYTF.

V gene TRBV6-2 or TRBV6-3 combines with J gene TRBJ1-5; no reliable D call. Trimming shortened V by 4 bases and J by 1 base, and 11 bases separated the two germline ends. Germline CDR1 reads MNHEY; CDR2 reads SVGEGT. The CDR3 loop spans 15 amino acids. The CDR3 coding sequence is TGTGCCAGCAGTTTCAAGGGTAGGAGCAATCAGCCCCAGCATTTT. Amino acid sequence: CASSFKGRSNQPQHF.

This clone was found once. The chain links TRBV5-4 to TRBJ2-3, with TRBD1 as a possible D gene (6 bases). CDR1 is SGHNT, CDR2 YYREEE, per germline (reference sequence). Trimming left V 5 bases short and J 0 bases short, with 10 bases between. This CDR3 has 14 residues. CDR3 nucleotides: TGTGCCAGCAGAACAGGGCCAAGCACAGATACGCAGTATTTT. This encodes CASRTGPSTDTQYF. Based on the CDR3 plus reference TRBV5-4 and TRBJ2-3, the full variable domain is ETGVTQSPTHLIKTRGQQVTLRCSSQSGHNTVSWYQQALGQGPQFIFQYYREEENGRGNFPPRFSGLQFPNYSSELNVNALELDDSALYLCASRTGPSTDTQYFGPGTRLTVL.

CDR3 sequence: CASSWRDPRAVNTEAFF. As DNA, the CDR3 is TGTGCCAGCAGCTGGCGGGACCCCCGCGCCGTGAACACTGAAGCTTTCTTT. The chain couples TRBV4-2 to TRBJ1-1; tentatively, D is TRBD1 (5 bases). Germline V gives CDR1 LGHNA, CDR2 YNFKEQ. Trimming removed 5 bases at V and 0 bases at J, with 19 bases between. The CDR3 loop spans 17 amino acids.

This rearrangement joins TRBV3-1 (or the pseudogene TRBV3-2) to TRBJ2-5; 7 nucleotides line up with TRBD2. This CDR3 contains 16 residues. Germline V gene lookup returns CDR1 LGHDT and CDR2 YNNKEL (reference sequence). V dropped 1 base and J dropped 1; count of bases not matched to a gene: 6. The CDR3 loop reads CASSQGLAGLQETQYF. The CDR3 DNA reads TGTGCCAGCAGCCAAGGACTAGCCGGCCTCCAAGAGACCCAGTACTTC.

The chain links TRBV6-2 or TRBV6-3 to TRBJ1-2, with a weak D call TRBD1 (6 bases). Trimming pared 4 bases from V and 5 bases from J, leaving 17 bases between. The CDR3 sequence is 15 residues long. The V gene's germline CDR1 is MNHEY and CDR2 SVGEGT. DNA for the CDR3: TGTGCCAGCAGTTTTGACAGGAAGCCCCCTTATGGCTACACCTTC. Protein sequence: CASSFDRKPPYGYTF.

The J gene is TRBJ2-5, the V gene TRBV14; 9 nucleotides agree with TRBD1. Germline V gene lookup returns CDR1 SGHDN and CDR2 FVKESK. V gave up 4 bases and J gave up 4 bases; unmatched junction bases: 13. There are 17 residues in the CDR3. The CDR3 protein is CASSPVTGTGPLETQYF. CDR3 sequence (DNA): TGTGCCAGCAGCCCCGTTACCGGGACAGGGCCCTTAGAGACCCAGTACTTC.

The V and J genes are TRBV19 and TRBJ1-4; a weak D match, TRBD1 (5 bases). The V gene's germline CDR1 is LNHDA and CDR2 SQIVND (reference sequence). Trimming took 6 bases from V and 4 from J, leaving 12 bases between them. The CDR3 length is 14 residues. The DNA of the CDR3 is TGTGCCAGTAGGGACCGGGACGGTAATGAAAAACTGTTTTTT. Its translation is CASRDRDGNEKLFF.

V and J are TRBV5-6 and TRBJ1-6; D gene unclear. Trimming removed 0 bases from V and 9 bases from J, with 16 bases in between. The V gene's germline CDR1 is SGHDT and CDR2 YYEEEE. The CDR3 covers 16 residues. The CDR3 sequence: CASSLVSARTISPLHF. The DNA for the CDR3 is TGTGCCAGCAGCTTGGTGTCGGCGAGGACCATTTCACCCCTCCACTTT.

V gene TRBV9 combines with J gene TRBJ2-1; either TRBD1 or TRBD2 may fit D (6 bases each). This CDR3 has 13 amino acids. Germline CDR1 SGDLS, CDR2 YYNGEE. V lost 0 bases and J lost 12, with 13 bases in between. CDR3 in DNA: TGTGCCAGCAGCGTAGAACCGGGGGCTGGGCAGTTCTTC. It codes for CASSVEPGAGQFF.